Shown below are 5 T cell receptor beta chains from a single sample sequenced in a study of T-cell reconstitution after alpha-beta-depleted transplantation in children. Preparation of the TCRbeta library used unique molecular identifiers. TCRdb used MiXCR to reprocess the PCR reads, holding one entry per CDR3 protein. The data hold hundreds of thousands of distinct CDR3 sequences, with 9.9% observed a single time. The sequences come from PBMCs from the stem cell graft donor, collected from the stem cell graft. The source of these receptors is a human donor who donated a stem cell graft to a child with SCID.

The J gene is TRBJ2-5, the V gene TRBV5-1; 11 positions match TRBD2. Trimming cost V 7 bases and J 9 bases; bases outside gene matches: 5. CDR3 length equals 12 residues. Germline CDR1 is SGHRS and CDR2 is YFSETQ. CDR3 DNA: TGCGCCAGCCGTAGCGGGGGGGAGGCCCAGTACTTC. It translates to CASRSGGEAQYF.

This clonotype was counted only a few times. This rearrangement joins TRBV7-3 to TRBJ2-1, with D possibly matching TRBD1 (5 bases). Germline loops: CDR1 SGHTA, CDR2 FQGTGA. CDR3 length: 16 residues. Trimming cost V 2 bases and J 0 bases, with 11 bases left between them. The chain's CDR3 is CASSLHRFSSYNEQFF. The CDR3 DNA follows: TGTGCCAGCAGCTTACACAGGTTTAGCTCCTACAATGAGCAGTTCTTC.

This clonotype has only a few counts. The chain recombines TRBV6-5 with TRBJ2-1; TRBD2 agrees at 7 bases. V was clipped by 0 bases and J by 5 bases; unmatched bases: 13. The germline V gene has CDR1 MNHEY and CDR2 SVGAGI. The CDR3 consists of 18 residues. The CDR3 bases are TGTGCCAGCAGTTACTCCCCCTCGACTAGCATTCCCCACAATGAGCAGTTCTTC. It is translated as CASSYSPSTSIPHNEQFF.

This clonotype was observed a few times. This chain uses TRBV27 with TRBJ1-5, with D perhaps TRBD1 (5 bases). This CDR3 contains 15 residues. Per the germline V gene, CDR1 is MNHEY and CDR2 is SMNVEV (reference sequence). The ends were cut back, 6 bases at V and 0 bases at J, with 12 bases in the middle. The CDR3, as DNA: TGTGCCAGCAGGATTACAGGTTATAGCAATCAGCCCCAGCATTTT. Encoded protein: CASRITGYSNQPQHF.

This chain connects TRBV12-3 or TRBV12-4 to TRBJ1-1, with unresolved D. The CDR3 covers 13 residues. V shed 4 bases and J shed 2 bases, with 8 bases lying between them. CDR3 DNA: TGTGCCAGCAGTTCTCCAGTTAACACTGAAGCTTTCTTT. Translated: CASSSPVNTEAFF.